A single T cell receptor (beta chain) is shown here with its context. From the RT-PCR reads, TCRdb called clonotypes with MiXCR, one entry per CDR3 protein. The table shows roughly 940,000 distinct CDR3 sequences, with about a sixth occurring only once. This entry belongs to a study of patients and donors after allogeneic stem cell transplantation. The sample was blood, either unsorted or a sorted T cell fraction (not recorded which). This sequence was found in a human donor who was either an allogeneic HSCT recipient or a stem cell or donor lymphocyte infusion donor (not recorded which). It is not recorded whose cells these are; they may come from a transplant donor.

For the CDR3, the DNA is TGTGCCTCGACAACGGACAGCGAGGCCTACGAGCAGTACTTC. This gives the protein CASTTDSEAYEQYF. V gene TRBV24-1 combines with J gene TRBJ2-7; D might be TRBD1 (6 bases). The CDR3 totals 14 residues. V lost 12 bases to trimming and J lost 2 bases, with 19 bases between them. Germline V gene lookup returns CDR1 KGHDR and CDR2 SFDVKD.